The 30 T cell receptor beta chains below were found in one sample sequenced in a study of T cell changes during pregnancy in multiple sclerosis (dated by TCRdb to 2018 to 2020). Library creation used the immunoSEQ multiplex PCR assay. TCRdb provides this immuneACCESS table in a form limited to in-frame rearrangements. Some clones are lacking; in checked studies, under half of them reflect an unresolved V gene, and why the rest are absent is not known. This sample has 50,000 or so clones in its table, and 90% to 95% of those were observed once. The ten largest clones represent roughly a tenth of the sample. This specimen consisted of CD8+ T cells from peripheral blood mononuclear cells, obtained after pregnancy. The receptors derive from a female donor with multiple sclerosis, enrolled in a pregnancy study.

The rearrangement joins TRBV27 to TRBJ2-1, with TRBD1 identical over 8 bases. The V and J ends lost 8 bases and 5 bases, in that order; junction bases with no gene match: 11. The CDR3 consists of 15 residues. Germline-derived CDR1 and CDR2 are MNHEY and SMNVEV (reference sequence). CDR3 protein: CASVPGTGLNNEQFF. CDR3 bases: TGTGCCAGCGTACCCGGGACAGGACTGAACAATGAGCAGTTCTTC.

In nucleotides, the CDR3 is TGTGCCAGCAGCCCCCCAAGCACAGATACGCAGTATTTT. It codes for CASSPPSTDTQYF. J is TRBJ2-3 and V is TRBV13; D uncertain. Trimming shortened V by 5 bases and J by 0 bases, and 6 bases separated the two germline ends. There are 13 residues in the CDR3. Germline CDR1 is PRHDT and CDR2 is FYEKMQ (reference sequence).

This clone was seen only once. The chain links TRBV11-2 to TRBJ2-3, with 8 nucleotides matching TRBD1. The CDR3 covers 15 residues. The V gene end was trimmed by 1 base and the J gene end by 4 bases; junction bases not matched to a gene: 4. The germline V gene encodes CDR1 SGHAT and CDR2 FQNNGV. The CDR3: CASSLVGQGPDTQYF. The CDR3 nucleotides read TGTGCCAGCAGCTTAGTCGGACAGGGCCCAGATACGCAGTATTTT.

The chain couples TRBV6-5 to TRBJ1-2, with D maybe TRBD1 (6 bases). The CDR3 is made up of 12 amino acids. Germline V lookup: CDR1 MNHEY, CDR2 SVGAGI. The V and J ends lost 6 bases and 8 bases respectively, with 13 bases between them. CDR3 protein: CASRTGMSGYTF. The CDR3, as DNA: TGTGCCAGCAGAACAGGGATGTCGGGCTACACCTTC.

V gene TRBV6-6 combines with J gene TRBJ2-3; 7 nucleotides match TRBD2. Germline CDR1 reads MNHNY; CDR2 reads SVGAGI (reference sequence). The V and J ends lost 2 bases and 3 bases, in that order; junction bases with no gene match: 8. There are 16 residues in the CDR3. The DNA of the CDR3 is TGTGCCAGCAGTTACAGAGGCGGGGGAGTTACAGATACGCAGTATTTT. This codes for CASSYRGGGVTDTQYF.

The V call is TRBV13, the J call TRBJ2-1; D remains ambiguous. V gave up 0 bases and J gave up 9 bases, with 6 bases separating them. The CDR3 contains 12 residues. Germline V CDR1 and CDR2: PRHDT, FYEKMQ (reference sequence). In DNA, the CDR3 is TGTGCCAGCAGCTTAGGGAGCGCTGAGCAGTTCTTC. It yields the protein CASSLGSAEQFF.

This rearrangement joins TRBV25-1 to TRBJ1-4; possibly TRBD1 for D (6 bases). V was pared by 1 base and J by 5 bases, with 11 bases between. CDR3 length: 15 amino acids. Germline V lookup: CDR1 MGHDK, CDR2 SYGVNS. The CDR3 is CASSEWDNLNEKLFF. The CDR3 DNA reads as TGTGCCAGCAGTGAATGGGACAATTTAAATGAAAAACTGTTTTTT.

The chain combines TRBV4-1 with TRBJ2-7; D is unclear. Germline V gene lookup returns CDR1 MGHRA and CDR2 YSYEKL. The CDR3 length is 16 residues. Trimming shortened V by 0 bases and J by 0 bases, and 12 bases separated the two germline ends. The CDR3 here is CASSQDPPLSSYEQYF. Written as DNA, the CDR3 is TGCGCCAGCAGCCAAGATCCGCCACTGAGCTCCTACGAGCAGTACTTC.

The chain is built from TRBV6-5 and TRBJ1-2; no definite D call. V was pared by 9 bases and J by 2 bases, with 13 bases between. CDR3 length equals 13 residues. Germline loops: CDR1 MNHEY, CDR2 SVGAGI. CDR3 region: CASSFQKNYGYTF. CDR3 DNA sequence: TGTGCCAGTTCGTTCCAGAAGAACTATGGCTACACCTTC.

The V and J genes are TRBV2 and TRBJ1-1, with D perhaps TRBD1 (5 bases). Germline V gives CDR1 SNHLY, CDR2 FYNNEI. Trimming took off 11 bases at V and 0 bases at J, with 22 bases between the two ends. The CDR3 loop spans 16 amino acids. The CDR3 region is CAGSASQDTLNTEAFF. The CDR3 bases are TGTGCCGGATCGGCCTCCCAGGACACCTTGAACACTGAAGCTTTCTTT.

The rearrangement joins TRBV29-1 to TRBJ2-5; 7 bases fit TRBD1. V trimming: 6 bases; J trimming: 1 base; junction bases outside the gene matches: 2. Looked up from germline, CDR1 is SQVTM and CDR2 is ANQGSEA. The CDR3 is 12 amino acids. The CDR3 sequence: CSVTGVQETQYF. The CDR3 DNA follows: TGCAGCGTCACAGGGGTCCAAGAGACCCAGTACTTC.

CDR3 sequence: CASSPPSAANYGYTF. CDR3 nucleotide sequence: TGTGCCAGCAGCCCCCCTTCCGCAGCTAACTATGGCTACACCTTC. The V gene is TRBV7-8, the J gene TRBJ1-2; D uncertain. Germline V gene lookup returns CDR1 SGHVS and CDR2 FQNEAQ. CDR3 size: 15 residues. V was shortened by 5 bases and J by 0 bases, with 13 bases between the two germline ends.

The CDR3 loop is CAWSVPTSGWTGELFF. CDR3 DNA: TGTGCCTGGAGTGTACCGACTAGCGGGTGGACCGGGGAGCTGTTTTTT. J is TRBJ2-2 and V is TRBV30; 10 bases agree with TRBD2. Germline values: CDR1 GTSNPN, CDR2 SVGIG (reference sequence). This CDR3 comprises 16 residues. V lost 0 bases to trimming and J lost 5 bases; unmatched junction nucleotides: 6.

The CDR3, as DNA: TGTGCCAGCAGTTTAGGAGGGTTTGAGACCCAGTACTTC. It specifies CASSLGGFETQYF. This chain connects TRBV27 to TRBJ2-5; D is possibly TRBD2 (6 bases). Trimming left V 2 bases short and J 5 bases short, with 9 bases between. The CDR3 extends over 13 amino acids. Looked up from germline, CDR1 is MNHEY and CDR2 is SMNVEV (reference sequence).

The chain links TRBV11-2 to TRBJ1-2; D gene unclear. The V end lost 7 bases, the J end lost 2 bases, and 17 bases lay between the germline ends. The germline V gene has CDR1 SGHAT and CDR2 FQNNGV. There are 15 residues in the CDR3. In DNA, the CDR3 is TGTGCCAGCACGGGATTACTCGGGGAAAACTATGGCTACACCTTC. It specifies CASTGLLGENYGYTF.

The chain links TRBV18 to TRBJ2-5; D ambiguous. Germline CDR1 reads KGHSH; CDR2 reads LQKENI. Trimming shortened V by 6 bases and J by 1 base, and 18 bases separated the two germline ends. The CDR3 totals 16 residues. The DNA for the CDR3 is TGTGCCAGCTCTGATACACCGGGTCCGACCCAAGAGACCCAGTACTTC. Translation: CASSDTPGPTQETQYF. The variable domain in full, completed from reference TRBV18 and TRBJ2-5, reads NAGVMQNPRHLVRRRGQEARLRCSPMKGHSHVYWYRQLPEEGLKFMVYLQKENIIDESGMPKERFSAEFPKEGPSILRIQQVVRGDSAAYFCASSDTPGPTQETQYFGPGTRLLVL.

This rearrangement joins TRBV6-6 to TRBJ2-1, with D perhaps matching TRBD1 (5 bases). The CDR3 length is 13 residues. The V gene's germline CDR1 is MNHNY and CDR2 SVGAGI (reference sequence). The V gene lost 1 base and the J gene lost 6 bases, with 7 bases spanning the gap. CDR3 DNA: TGTGCCAGCAGTTACTATGACAGCAATGAGCAGTTCTTC. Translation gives CASSYYDSNEQFF.

The CDR3 DNA follows: TGTGCCACCCGGGACAGGACGAACACCGGGGAGCTGTTTTTT. It specifies CATRDRTNTGELFF. V is TRBV2 and J is TRBJ2-2, with TRBD1 matching over 8 bases. This CDR3 spans 14 amino acids. CDR1 is SNHLY and CDR2 is FYNNEI in the germline V gene. After removal of 10 bases from V and 0 bases from J, the junction contained 4 bases not matched to a gene.

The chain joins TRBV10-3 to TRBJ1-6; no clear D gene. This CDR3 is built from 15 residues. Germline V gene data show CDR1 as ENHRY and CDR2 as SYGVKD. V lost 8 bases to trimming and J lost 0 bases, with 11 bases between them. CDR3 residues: CAIAPGDSYNSPLHF. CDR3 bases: TGTGCCATCGCCCCGGGAGACTCCTATAATTCACCCCTCCACTTT.

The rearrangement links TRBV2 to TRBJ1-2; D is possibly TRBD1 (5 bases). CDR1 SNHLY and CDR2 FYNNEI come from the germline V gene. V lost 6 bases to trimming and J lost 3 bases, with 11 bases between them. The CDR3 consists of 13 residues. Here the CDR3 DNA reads TGTGCCAGCAGGGGAACAGGTGACTATGGCTACACCTTC. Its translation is CASRGTGDYGYTF.

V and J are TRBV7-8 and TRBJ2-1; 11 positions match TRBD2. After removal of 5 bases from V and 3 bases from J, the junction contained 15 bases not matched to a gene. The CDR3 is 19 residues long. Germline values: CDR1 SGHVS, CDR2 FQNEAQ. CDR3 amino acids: CASSPGVAGGNSGYNEQFF. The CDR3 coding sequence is TGTGCCAGCAGCCCGGGTGTAGCGGGGGGGAATTCTGGCTACAATGAGCAGTTCTTC.

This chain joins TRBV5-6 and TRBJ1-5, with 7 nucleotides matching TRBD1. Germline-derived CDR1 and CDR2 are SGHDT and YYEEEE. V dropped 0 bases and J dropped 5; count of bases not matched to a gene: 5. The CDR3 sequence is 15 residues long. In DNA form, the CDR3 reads TGTGCCAGCAGCTTGGCCGTCAGGGGGGATCAGCCCCAGCATTTT. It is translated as CASSLAVRGDQPQHF.

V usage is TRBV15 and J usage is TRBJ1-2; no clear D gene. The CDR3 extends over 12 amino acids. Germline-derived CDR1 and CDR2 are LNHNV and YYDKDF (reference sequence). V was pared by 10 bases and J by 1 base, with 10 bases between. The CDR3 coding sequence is TGTGCCATCTCACAGAATAACTATGGCTACACCTTC. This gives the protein CAISQNNYGYTF.

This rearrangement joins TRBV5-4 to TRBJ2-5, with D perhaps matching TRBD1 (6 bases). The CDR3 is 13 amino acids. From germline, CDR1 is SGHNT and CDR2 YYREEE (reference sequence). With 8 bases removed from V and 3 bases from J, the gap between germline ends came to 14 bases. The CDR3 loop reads CASQQGGEETQYF. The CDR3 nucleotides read TGTGCCAGTCAACAGGGTGGAGAAGAGACCCAGTACTTC. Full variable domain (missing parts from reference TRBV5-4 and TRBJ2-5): ETGVTQSPTHLIKTRGQQVTLRCSSQSGHNTVSWYQQALGQGPQFIFQYYREEENGRGNFPPRFSGLQFPNYSSELNVNALELDDSALYLCASQQGGEETQYFGPGTRLLVL.

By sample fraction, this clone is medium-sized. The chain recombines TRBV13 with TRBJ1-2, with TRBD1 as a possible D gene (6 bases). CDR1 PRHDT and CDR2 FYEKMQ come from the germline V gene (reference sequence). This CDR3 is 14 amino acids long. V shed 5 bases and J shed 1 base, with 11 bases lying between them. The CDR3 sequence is CASSPGESNYGYTF. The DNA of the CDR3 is TGTGCCAGCAGCCCAGGGGAGAGTAACTATGGCTACACCTTC.

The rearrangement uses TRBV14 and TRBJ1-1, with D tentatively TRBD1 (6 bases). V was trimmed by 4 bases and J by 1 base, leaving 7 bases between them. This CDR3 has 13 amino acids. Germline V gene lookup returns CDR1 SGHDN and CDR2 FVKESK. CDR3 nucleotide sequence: TGTGCCAGCAGCCGAGGGGGGAACACTGAAGCTTTCTTT. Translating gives CASSRGGNTEAFF.

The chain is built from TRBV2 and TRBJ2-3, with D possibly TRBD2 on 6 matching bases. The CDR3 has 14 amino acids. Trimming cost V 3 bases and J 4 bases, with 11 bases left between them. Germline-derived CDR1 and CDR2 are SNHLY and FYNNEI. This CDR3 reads CASSEGGGADTQYF. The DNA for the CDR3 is TGTGCCAGCAGTGAGGGAGGAGGGGCAGATACGCAGTATTTT.

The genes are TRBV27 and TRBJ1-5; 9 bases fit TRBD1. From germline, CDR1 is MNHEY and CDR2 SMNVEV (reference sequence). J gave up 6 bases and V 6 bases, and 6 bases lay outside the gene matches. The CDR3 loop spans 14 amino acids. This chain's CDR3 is CASSLQGASQPQHF. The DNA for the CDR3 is TGTGCCAGCAGCCTACAGGGGGCGAGTCAGCCCCAGCATTTT.

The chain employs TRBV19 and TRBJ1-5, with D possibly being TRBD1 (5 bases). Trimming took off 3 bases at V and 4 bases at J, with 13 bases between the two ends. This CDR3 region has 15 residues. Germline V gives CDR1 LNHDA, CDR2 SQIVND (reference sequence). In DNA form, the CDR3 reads TGTGCCAGTAGTATTTTGGACACTGGTAATCAGCCCCAGCATTTT. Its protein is CASSILDTGNQPQHF.

The CDR3 DNA follows: TGCGCCAGCAGCCAAGTATACCGCGCCACCGGGGAGCTGTTTTTT. The encoded protein is CASSQVYRATGELFF. The chain links TRBV4-1 to TRBJ2-2; D unclear. The CDR3 runs to 15 residues. Germline values: CDR1 MGHRA, CDR2 YSYEKL. Trimming took off 1 base at V and 4 bases at J, with 10 bases between the two ends.